This TCR beta chain was retrieved from a study of blood T cell repertoires in COVID-19. The CDR3 runs 14 residues. Germline CDR1 is MDHEN and CDR2 is SYDVKM. Trimming cost V 7 bases and J 9 bases; bases outside gene matches: 9. Measured with immunoSEQ multiplex PCR; TCRdb has only the in-frame clones, and not every one. The sample lists roughly 300,000 clones; 85% to 90% were seen once. This rearrangement joins TRBV28 to TRBJ1-5; TRBD1 matches 10 bases. Sequenced input: PBMCs or T cells enriched from blood (not recorded which). This sequence was found in a woman aged 18-29 years who had recovered from COVID-19. The CDR3 sequence: CASNQWTGGVPQHF. In DNA, the CDR3 is TGTGCCAGCAACCAATGGACAGGGGGAGTGCCCCAGCATTTT.